Listed below are T cell receptor beta chains from one sample, sequenced in a study of T cell responses to AZD1222 COVID-19 vaccine. The repertoire was sequenced with immunoSEQ multiplex PCR; TCRdb's copy has only in-frame clones and lacks some. Here the sample table reports some 150,000 clones. The specimen sequenced was peripheral blood. The receptors were sampled from an adult in good health. The CDR3 runs from the conserved cysteine through the conserved F or W. The D gene is left open where the match is weak.

J gene,D gene,V gene,CDR3 DNA,CDR3 protein
TRBJ2-5,-,TRBV18,TGTGCCAGCTCACCTTCAGGGGTCGAAGAGACCCAGTACTTC,CASSPSGVEETQYF
TRBJ1-3,-,TRBV4-3,TGCGCCAGCAGCTCCCCAGGGGCTGGAAACACCATATATTTT,CASSSPGAGNTIYF
TRBJ1-4,-,TRBV29-1,TGCAGCGGCCGGGACGGCCCCAGTCGGGGGGATGAAAAACTGTTTTTT,CSGRDGPSRGDEKLFF
TRBJ2-7,TRBD1,TRBV19,TGTGCCAGTAGTGGCCTGGGACAGGGAATAGCCTACGAGCAGTACTTC,CASSGLGQGIAYEQYF
TRBJ1-6,-,TRBV5-5,TGTGCCAGCAGCTTGGAGGCGTCCTATAATTCACCCCTCCACTTT,CASSLEASYNSPLHF
TRBJ2-3,TRBD1,TRBV7-9,TGTGCCAGCAGCTTGGGACAGGGGATTGAGGCCTCGACAGATACGCAGTATTTT,CASSLGQGIEASTDTQYF
TRBJ1-5,-,TRBV5-1,TGCGCCAGCAGCCTCCGGGGGGACGATCAGCCCCAGCATTTT,CASSLRGDDQPQHF
TRBJ1-1,-,TRBV19,TGTGCCAGTAGTCCCGGACAGCCCAACACTGAAGCTTTCTTT,CASSPGQPNTEAFF
TRBJ2-3,TRBD2,TRBV14,TGTGCCAGCAGCCAAGCGGAGCTAGCGGGGGGGCCAGTTTCCACAGATACGCAGTATTTT,CASSQAELAGGPVSTDTQYF
TRBJ2-7,-,TRBV4-2,TGTGCCAGCAGCCAAGGGGCAGCGATGTCCTACGAGCAGTACTTC,CASSQGAAMSYEQYF
TRBJ1-6,TRBD1,TRBV7-9,TGTGCCAGCAGCCTGCAGGGGGTTAATTCACCCCTCCACTTT,CASSLQGVNSPLHF
TRBJ1-6,-,TRBV6-6,TGTGCCAGCAGCATCTGGGTGGGGAATTCACCCCTCCACTTT,CASSIWVGNSPLHF
TRBJ1-4,TRBD1,TRBV15,TGTGCCACCAGCAGAGATTTGGGGACAGGTGGCGTTAATGAAAAACTGTTTTTT,CATSRDLGTGGVNEKLFF
TRBJ1-3,TRBD1,TRBV6-5,TGTGCCAGCGGTACGGGGACAGGCGGAAACACCATATATTTT,CASGTGTGGNTIYF
TRBJ1-2,TRBD1,TRBV19,TGTGCCAGCCGGCCCAGGGGGCGCGACTATGGCTACACCTTC,CASRPRGRDYGYTF
TRBJ1-6,TRBD1,TRBV19,TGTGCCAGTACCAAGGACAGGCGCTATAATTCACCCCTCCACTTT,CASTKDRRYNSPLHF
TRBJ1-6,-,TRBV5-1,TGCGCCAGCAGCTCAACAGGGATCAGCTCCTATAATTCACCCCTCCACTTT,CASSSTGISSYNSPLHF
TRBJ2-7,-,TRBV19,TGTGCCAGTAGTATAGATTGGGTCGGCGAGCAGTACTTC,CASSIDWVGEQYF
TRBJ1-1,-,TRBV2,TGTGCCAGCAGTGATCGAAACACTGAAGCTTTCTTT,CASSDRNTEAFF
TRBJ2-1,-,TRBV5-1,TGCGCCAGCAGCCCGATATGGACGGAGGGGGTCGGTGAGCAGTTCTTC,CASSPIWTEGVGEQFF
TRBJ2-1,TRBD2,TRBV10-1,TGCGCCAGCCCTTCCGGTGGTAGCGGGTCATACAATGAGCAGTTCTTC,CASPSGGSGSYNEQFF
TRBJ1-4,-,TRBV28,TGTGCCAGCAGTTTAGGGTATGAAAAACTGTTTTTT,CASSLGYEKLFF
TRBJ2-2,-,TRBV3-1/TRBV3-2,TGTGCCAGCAGCCAGGCGGGGGCGGGGACCGGGGAGCTGTTTTTT,CASSQAGAGTGELFF
TRBJ1-1,-,TRBV4-1,TGCGCCAGCAGCCAGTACAGCCAAGTGAACACTGAAGCTTTCTTT,CASSQYSQVNTEAFF
TRBJ2-3,-,TRBV9,TGTGCCAGCAGCGTAGTGGCCGCGGGCACAGATACGCAGTATTTT,CASSVVAAGTDTQYF
TRBJ1-1,TRBD1,TRBV5-6,TGTGCCAGCAGCTTGGGGTGGACAGGGGGTACCCCAATTGAAGCTTTCTTT,CASSLGWTGGTPIEAFF
TRBJ2-1,TRBD2,TRBV28,TGTGCCAGCAGCCCCCTGGCGGGGGGTCACAATGAGCAGTTCTTC,CASSPLAGGHNEQFF
TRBJ2-3,-,TRBV3-1/TRBV3-2,TGTGCCAGCAGCCTGCAGGGAGCAGATACGCAGTATTTT,CASSLQGADTQYF
TRBJ2-5,-,TRBV30,TGTGCCTGGAGTTGGCGAGGCGGAGAGACCCAGTACTTC,CAWSWRGGETQYF
TRBJ1-6,-,TRBV3-1/TRBV3-2,TGTGCCAGCAGCCAAGCTTCGGGATCGGATTCACCCCTCCACTTT,CASSQASGSDSPLHF
TRBJ1-2,-,TRBV7-9,TGTGCCATCTCACTTTCATCCTATGGCTACACCTTC,CAISLSSYGYTF
TRBJ2-7,-,TRBV15,TGTGCCACCAGCAGAGAGGGCGGCTACGAGCAGTACTTC,CATSREGGYEQYF
TRBJ2-1,TRBD2,TRBV30,TGTGCCTGCCCCACAGCGGGGGTCGGCAATGAGCAGTTCTTC,CACPTAGVGNEQFF
TRBJ2-3,-,TRBV2,TGTGCCAGCAGTCGAAACGATCGGGCGCAGTATTTT,CASSRNDRAQYF
TRBJ1-4,TRBD1,TRBV4-3,TGCGCCAGCAGCCCTGACAGGGTAGGCCGTGAAAAACTGTTTTTT,CASSPDRVGREKLFF
TRBJ2-1,-,TRBV5-6,TGTGCCCGCAGAAGAGGGCGAGACGATGAGCAGTTCTTC,CARRRGRDDEQFF
TRBJ2-1,TRBD1,TRBV24-1,TGTGCCACCAGTGCACCAAGGACAGGTTCCGAGGATGAGCAGTTCTTC,CATSAPRTGSEDEQFF
TRBJ2-2,TRBD2,TRBV6-5,TGTGCCAGCACCCGGGGCGGGAGGGGTTCGGAGCTGTTTTTT,CASTRGGRGSELFF
TRBJ1-2,TRBD1,TRBV11-2,TGTGCCAGCAGCTTTACAGGAGGGGGCGTAGGCTATGGCTACACCTTC,CASSFTGGGVGYGYTF
TRBJ1-2,-,TRBV6-1,TGTGCCAGCAGTGAAGTCGCAGGGAACTATGGCTACACCTTC,CASSEVAGNYGYTF
TRBJ2-5,TRBD2,TRBV10-3,TGTGCCATCAGTGAGTCGACGGGACTAGGATTGGCAGGGACCCAGTACTTC,CAISESTGLGLAGTQYF